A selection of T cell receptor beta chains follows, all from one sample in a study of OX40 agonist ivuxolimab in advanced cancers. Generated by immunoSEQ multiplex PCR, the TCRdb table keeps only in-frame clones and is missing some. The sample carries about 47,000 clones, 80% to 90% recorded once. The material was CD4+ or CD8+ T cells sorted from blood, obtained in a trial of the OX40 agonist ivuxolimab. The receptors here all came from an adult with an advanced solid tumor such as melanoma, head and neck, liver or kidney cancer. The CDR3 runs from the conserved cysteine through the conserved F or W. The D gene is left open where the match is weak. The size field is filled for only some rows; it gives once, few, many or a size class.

CASSLLGLDHNEQFF	TGTGCCAGCAGCTTACTGGGACTCGACCACAATGAGCAGTTCTTC	TRBV7-3	-	TRBJ2-1	15	few
CASSLGPPRDEGTQYF	TGTGCCAGCAGCTTAGGGCCTCCAAGAGATGAGGGGACCCAGTACTTC	TRBV7-2	-	TRBJ2-5	16	-
CASSKRMCANEQFF	TGTGCCAGCAGCAAGAGAATGTGTGCCAATGAGCAGTTCTTC	TRBV21-1	-	TRBJ2-1	14	-
CASSDPVDVGNTEAFF	TGCGCCAGCAGTGACCCAGTCGACGTGGGGAACACTGAAGCTTTCTTT	TRBV10-2	-	TRBJ1-1	16	-
CASSSPGTGHYEQYF	TGTGCCAGCAGCTCCCCCGGGACAGGTCACTACGAGCAGTACTTC	TRBV7-2	TRBD1	TRBJ2-7	15	-
CASSEEGTGELFF	TGTGCCAGCAGTGAAGAGGGTACCGGGGAGCTGTTTTTT	TRBV6-5	-	TRBJ2-2	13	-
CASKQDIEAFF	TGTGCCAGCAAGCAAGACATTGAAGCTTTCTTT	TRBV7-9	-	TRBJ1-1	11	few
CASSQERGYEQYF	TGTGCCAGCAGCCAAGAAAGGGGCTACGAGCAGTACTTC	TRBV4-2	-	TRBJ2-7	13	-
CASSQRPQETQYF	TGCGCCAGCAGCCAACGGCCCCAAGAGACCCAGTACTTC	TRBV4-1	-	TRBJ2-5	13	once
CASSYDRIGTF	TGTGCCAGCAGTTACGACAGGATCGGGACTTTT	TRBV6-5	-	TRBJ1-1	11	once
CASHMRAGGRDEQFF	TGTGCCAGCCACATGAGGGCGGGAGGGAGGGATGAGCAGTTCTTC	TRBV28	TRBD2	TRBJ2-1	15	-
CASSSSGDQETQYF	TGTGCCAGCAGTTCCTCGGGGGACCAAGAGACCCAGTACTTC	TRBV28	-	TRBJ2-5	14	-
CASRGAGSYEQYF	TGTGCCAGCAGAGGAGCGGGGAGCTACGAGCAGTACTTC	TRBV28	TRBD2	TRBJ2-7	13	-
CASSPGLAGDPDTQYF	TGTGCCAGCAGCCCGGGACTAGCGGGAGACCCAGATACGCAGTATTTT	TRBV9	TRBD2	TRBJ2-3	16	-
CASSQGYGELFF	TGTGCCAGCAGCCAGGGGTACGGGGAGCTGTTTTTT	TRBV6-1	-	TRBJ2-2	12	-
CASSQNLLDNEQFF	TGTGCCAGCAGCCAGAATCTCCTAGACAATGAGCAGTTCTTC	TRBV14	-	TRBJ2-1	14	-
CASSQESSGSPYEQYF	TGTGCCAGCAGCCAAGAGTCTAGCGGGAGCCCATACGAGCAGTACTTC	TRBV4-2	TRBD2	TRBJ2-7	16	-
CASRPATSNTEAFF	TGTGCCAGTAGGCCGGCCACTTCCAACACTGAAGCTTTCTTT	TRBV19	-	TRBJ1-1	14	-
CASSPAPRLGDGYTF	TGCGCCAGCAGCCCGGCTCCGAGACTCGGGGATGGCTACACCTTC	TRBV4-1	-	TRBJ1-2	15	-
CASSMDSNQPQHF	TGTGCCAGTAGTATGGACAGCAATCAGCCCCAGCATTTT	TRBV19	-	TRBJ1-5	13	once
CASSSLGPETQYF	TGTGCCAGCAGCTCTCTGGGGCCGGAGACCCAGTACTTC	TRBV11-1	-	TRBJ2-5	13	-
CASSLVPYGDTQYF	TGTGCCAGCAGCTTAGTCCCATATGGGGATACGCAGTATTTT	TRBV11-2	-	TRBJ2-3	14	-